This T cell receptor (beta chain) derives from a study of blood T cells in healthy people across ages. Samples each yielded at least 6 micrograms of total RNA. A second about 6 to 11 cycle PCR used barcoded and J-beta primers. In TCRdb, the 5' RACE reads were re-called with MiXCR into one record per CDR3 protein. The sample lists about 810,000 distinct CDR3 sequences, approximately 35% occurring once. As for this clonotype: The antigen is not known.

CDR3 length: 13 amino acids. Germline CDR1 is DFQATT and CDR2 is SNEGSKA (reference sequence). Deletions cut 0 bases from V and 7 bases from J, with 13 bases between. General study results and limits: With naive T cell percentage, TCR beta diversity showed a strong correlation.

The sequence was obtained from a man aged 18 to 30 in good health. Sequenced material: blood. This rearrangement joins TRBV20-1 to TRBJ2-7, with D possibly TRBD2 on 7 matching bases. For the CDR3, the DNA is TGCAGTGCTAGAGATCCGGGGGGCAATGAGCAGTACTTC. The encoded protein is CSARDPGGNEQYF.